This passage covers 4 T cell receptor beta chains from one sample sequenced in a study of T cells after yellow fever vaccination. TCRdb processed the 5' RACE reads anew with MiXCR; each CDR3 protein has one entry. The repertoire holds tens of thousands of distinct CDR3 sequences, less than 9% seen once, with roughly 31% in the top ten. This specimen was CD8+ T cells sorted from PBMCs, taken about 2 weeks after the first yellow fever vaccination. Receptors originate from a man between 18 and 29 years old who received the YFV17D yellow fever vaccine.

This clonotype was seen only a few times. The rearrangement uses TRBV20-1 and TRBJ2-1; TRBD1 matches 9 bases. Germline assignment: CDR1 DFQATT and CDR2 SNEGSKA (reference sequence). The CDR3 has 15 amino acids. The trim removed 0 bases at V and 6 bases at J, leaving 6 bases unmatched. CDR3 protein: CSARDGDRVGNEQFF. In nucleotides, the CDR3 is TGCAGTGCTAGAGACGGGGACAGGGTGGGCAATGAGCAGTTCTTC.

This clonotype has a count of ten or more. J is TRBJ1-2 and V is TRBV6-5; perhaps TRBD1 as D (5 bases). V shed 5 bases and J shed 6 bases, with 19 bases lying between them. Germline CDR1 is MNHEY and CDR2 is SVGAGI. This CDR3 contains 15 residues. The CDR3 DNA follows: TGTGCCAGCAGTCCCCAGGGTCGGTGGCGGGATGGCTACACCTTC. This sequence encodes CASSPQGRWRDGYTF.

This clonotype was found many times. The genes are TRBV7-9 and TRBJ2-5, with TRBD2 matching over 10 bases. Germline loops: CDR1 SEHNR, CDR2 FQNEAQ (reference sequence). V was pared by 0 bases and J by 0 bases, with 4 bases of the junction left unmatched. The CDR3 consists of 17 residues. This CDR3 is CASSLAHSGGDQETQYF. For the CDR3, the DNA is TGTGCCAGCAGCTTAGCGCACAGCGGGGGGGACCAAGAGACCCAGTACTTC.

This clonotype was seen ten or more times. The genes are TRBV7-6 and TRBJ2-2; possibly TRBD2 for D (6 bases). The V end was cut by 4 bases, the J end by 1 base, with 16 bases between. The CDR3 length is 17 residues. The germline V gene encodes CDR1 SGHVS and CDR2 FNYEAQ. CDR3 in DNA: TGTGCCAGCAGCTCGTCATCAGATAGCGGGAACACCGGGGAGCTGTTTTTT. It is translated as CASSSSSDSGNTGELFF.